This T cell receptor beta chain comes out of a study of blood T cell repertoires in COVID-19. Study-level information: Spain, Italy and the United States supplied samples that represented acute and convalescent COVID-19.

V dropped 7 bases and J dropped 2; count of bases not matched to a gene: 7. Germline V gene sequence: CDR1 SNHLY, CDR2 FYNNEI. The length of the CDR3 is 15 residues. TCRdb keeps only in-frame clones here, not all; method: immunoSEQ multiplex PCR. Here the sample spans about 130,000 clones, 70% to 85% being singletons. This receptor was taken from a man between 60 and 70 years old who had recovered from COVID-19. The sample comprised peripheral blood. The J gene is TRBJ2-1, the V gene TRBV2; 8 bases align to TRBD2. The CDR3 region has the DNA TGTGCCAGCAATCTCCGGGGGGGCCCCTACAATGAGCAGTTCTTC. Amino acids: CASNLRGGPYNEQFF.